This T cell receptor (beta chain) is drawn from a study of T cell changes during pregnancy in multiple sclerosis. Some clones are missing from TCRdb's copy, which holds only in-frame ones; the method was immunoSEQ multiplex PCR. Of 8,000 or so clones in the sample, about 90% were seen once. Germline V gene data show CDR1 as GTSNPN and CDR2 as SVGIG (reference sequence). Between the trimmed V and J ends, which lost 3 bases and 3 bases, there was a span of 12 bases. The CDR3 sequence is 14 residues long. Source: CD8+ T cells from peripheral blood mononuclear cells, taken in the first trimester of pregnancy. The source is a female donor in good health, enrolled as a control in a pregnancy study. This chain connects TRBV30 to TRBJ1-5; D unclear. The CDR3 protein is CAWRNGEANQPQHF. CDR3 nucleotide sequence: TGTGCCTGGAGAAATGGTGAGGCCAATCAGCCCCAGCATTTT.